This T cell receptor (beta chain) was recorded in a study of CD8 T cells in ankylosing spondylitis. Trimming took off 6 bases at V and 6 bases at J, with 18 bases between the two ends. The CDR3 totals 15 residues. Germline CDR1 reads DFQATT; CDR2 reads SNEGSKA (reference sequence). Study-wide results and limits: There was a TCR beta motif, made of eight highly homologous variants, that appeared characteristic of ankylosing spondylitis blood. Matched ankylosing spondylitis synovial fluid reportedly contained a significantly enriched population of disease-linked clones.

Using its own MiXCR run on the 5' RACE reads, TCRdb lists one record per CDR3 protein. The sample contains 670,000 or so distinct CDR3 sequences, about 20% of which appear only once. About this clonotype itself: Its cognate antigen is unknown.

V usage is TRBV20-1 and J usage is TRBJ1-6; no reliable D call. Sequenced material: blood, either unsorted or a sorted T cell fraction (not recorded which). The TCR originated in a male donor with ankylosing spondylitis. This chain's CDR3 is CSAIDPTGGNSPLHF. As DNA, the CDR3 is TGCAGTGCAATCGACCCCACTGGTGGTAATTCACCCCTCCACTTT.